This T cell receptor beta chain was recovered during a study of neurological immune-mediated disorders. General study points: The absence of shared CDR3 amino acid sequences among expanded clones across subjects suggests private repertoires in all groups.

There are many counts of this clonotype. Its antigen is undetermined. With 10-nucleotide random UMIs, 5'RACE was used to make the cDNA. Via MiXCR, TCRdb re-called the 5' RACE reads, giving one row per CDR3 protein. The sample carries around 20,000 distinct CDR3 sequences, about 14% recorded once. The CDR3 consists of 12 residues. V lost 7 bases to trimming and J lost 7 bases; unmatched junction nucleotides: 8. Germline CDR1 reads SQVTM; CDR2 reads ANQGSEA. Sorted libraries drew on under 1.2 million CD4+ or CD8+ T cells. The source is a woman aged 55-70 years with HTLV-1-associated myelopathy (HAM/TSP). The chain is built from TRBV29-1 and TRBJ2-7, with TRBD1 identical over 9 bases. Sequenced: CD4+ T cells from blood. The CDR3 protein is CSAGQGLIEQYF. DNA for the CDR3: TGCAGCGCCGGACAGGGGTTGATAGAGCAGTACTTC.